This T cell receptor (beta chain) originates from a study of blood T cell repertoires in COVID-19. Overall study: Sites in the United States, Italy and Spain provided acute and convalescent COVID-19 samples.

Clones were read by immunoSEQ multiplex PCR, and TCRdb kept only the in-frame ones, dropping some. The sample includes around 200,000 clones, 85% of them seen just once. The V gene lost 5 bases and the J gene lost 4 bases, with 12 bases spanning the gap. Germline CDR1 and CDR2: SGHVS and FNYEAQ. The CDR3 runs 13 residues. Clinical history reported by participants formed the basis on which cohorts were assigned. The chain joins TRBV7-6 to TRBJ2-7; D might be TRBD2 (6 bases). The sample comprised PBMCs or T cells enriched from blood (not recorded which). This sequence originates from a man aged 35 to 55 who had recovered from COVID-19. The CDR3 is CASSLGGVYEQYF. CDR3 nucleotides: TGTGCCAGCAGCCTGGGGGGAGTATACGAGCAGTACTTC.